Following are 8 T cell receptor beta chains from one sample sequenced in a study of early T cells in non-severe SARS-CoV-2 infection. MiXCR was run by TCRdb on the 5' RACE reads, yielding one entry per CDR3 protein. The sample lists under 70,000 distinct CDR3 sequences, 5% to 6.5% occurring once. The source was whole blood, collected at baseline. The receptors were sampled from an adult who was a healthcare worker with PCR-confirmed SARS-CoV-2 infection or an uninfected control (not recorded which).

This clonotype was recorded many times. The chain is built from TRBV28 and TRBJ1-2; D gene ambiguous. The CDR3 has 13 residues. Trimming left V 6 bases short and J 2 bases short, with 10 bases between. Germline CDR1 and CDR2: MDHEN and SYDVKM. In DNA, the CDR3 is TGTGCCAGCAGCCCGACACTCAACTATGGCTACACCTTC. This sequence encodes CASSPTLNYGYTF.

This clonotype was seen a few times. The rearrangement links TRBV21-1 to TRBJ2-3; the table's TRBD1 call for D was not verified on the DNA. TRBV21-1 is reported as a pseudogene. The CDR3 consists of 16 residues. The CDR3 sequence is CASSKENRWGEDTQYF. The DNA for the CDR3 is TGTGCCAGCAGCAAAGAAAATCGTTGGGGGGAGGATACGCAGTATTTT.

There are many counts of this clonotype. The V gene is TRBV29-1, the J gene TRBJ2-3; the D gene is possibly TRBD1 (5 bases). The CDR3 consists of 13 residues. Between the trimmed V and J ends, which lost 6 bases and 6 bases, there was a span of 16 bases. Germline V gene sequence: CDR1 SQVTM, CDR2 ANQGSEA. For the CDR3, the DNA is TGCAGCGTGGAGATGGGGCTGGGCGATACGCAGTATTTT. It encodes CSVEMGLGDTQYF.

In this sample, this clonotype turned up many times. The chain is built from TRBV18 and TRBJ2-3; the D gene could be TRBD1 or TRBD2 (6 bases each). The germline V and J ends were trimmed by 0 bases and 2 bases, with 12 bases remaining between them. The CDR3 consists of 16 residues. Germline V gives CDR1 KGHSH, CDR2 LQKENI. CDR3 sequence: CASSPPGGGVTDTQYF. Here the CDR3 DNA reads TGTGCCAGCTCACCACCAGGAGGGGGAGTCACAGATACGCAGTATTTT.

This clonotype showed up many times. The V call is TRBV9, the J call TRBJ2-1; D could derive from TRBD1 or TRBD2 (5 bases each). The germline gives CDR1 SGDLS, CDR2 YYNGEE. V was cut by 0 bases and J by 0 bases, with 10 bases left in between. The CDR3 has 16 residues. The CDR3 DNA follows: TGTGCCAGCAGCGTAGGGGGCGGGTTCTCCTACAATGAGCAGTTCTTC. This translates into CASSVGGGFSYNEQFF.

DNA of the CDR3: TGTGCCAGCAGTCGCTCGGGACAAGTCTCTGGAAACACCATATATTTT. Its protein product is CASSRSGQVSGNTIYF. The chain joins TRBV28 to TRBJ1-3; weak D call: TRBD1 (6 bases). The CDR3 has 16 amino acids. Per germline, CDR1 MDHEN and CDR2 SYDVKM. Trimming cost V 5 bases and J 0 bases, with 14 bases left between them. Supplemented by reference TRBV28 and TRBJ1-3, the full variable domain reads DVKVTQSSRYLVKRTGEKVFLECVQDMDHENMFWYRQDPGLGLRLIYFSYDVKMKEKGDIPEGYSVSREKKERFSLILESASTNQTSMYLCASSRSGQVSGNTIYFGEGSWLTVV.

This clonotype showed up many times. The CDR3 nucleotides read TGTGCCAGCAGCTTAGAGTGGAATTCTGGGGCCAACGTCCTGACTTTC. It specifies CASSLEWNSGANVLTF. This sequence joins TRBV11-2 and TRBJ2-6, with no clear D. The V end was cut by 0 bases, the J end by 1 base, with 7 bases between. This CDR3 has 16 residues. Germline CDR1 is SGHAT and CDR2 is FQNNGV.

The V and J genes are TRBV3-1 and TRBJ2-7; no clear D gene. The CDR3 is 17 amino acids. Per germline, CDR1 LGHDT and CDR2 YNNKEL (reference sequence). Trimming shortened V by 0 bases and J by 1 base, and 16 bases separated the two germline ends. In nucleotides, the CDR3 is TGTGCCAGCAGCCAAGAGATTTCGACCGATACTTCCTACGAGCAGTACTTC. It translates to CASSQEISTDTSYEQYF.